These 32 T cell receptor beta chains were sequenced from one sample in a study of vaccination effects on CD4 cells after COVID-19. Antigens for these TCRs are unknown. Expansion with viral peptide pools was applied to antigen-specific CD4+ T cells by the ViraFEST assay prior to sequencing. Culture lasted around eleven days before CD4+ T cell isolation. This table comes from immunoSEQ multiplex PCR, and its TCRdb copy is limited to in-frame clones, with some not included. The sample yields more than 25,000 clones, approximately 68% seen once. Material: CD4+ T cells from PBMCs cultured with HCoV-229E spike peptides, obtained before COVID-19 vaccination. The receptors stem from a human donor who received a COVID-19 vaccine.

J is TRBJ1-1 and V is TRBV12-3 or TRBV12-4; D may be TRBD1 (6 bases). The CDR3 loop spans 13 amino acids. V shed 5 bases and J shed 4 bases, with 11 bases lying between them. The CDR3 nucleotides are TGTGCCAGCAGTGCAGGGGCTATCACTGAAGCTTTCTTT. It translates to CASSAGAITEAFF.

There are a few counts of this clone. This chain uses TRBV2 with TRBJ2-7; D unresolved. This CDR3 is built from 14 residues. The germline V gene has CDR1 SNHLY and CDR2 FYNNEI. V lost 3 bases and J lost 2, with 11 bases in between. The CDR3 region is CASSDGLGTYEQYF. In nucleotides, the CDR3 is TGTGCCAGCAGTGACGGGCTGGGGACCTACGAGCAGTACTTC. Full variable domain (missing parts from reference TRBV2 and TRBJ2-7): EPEVTQTPSHQVTQMGQEVILRCVPISNHLYFYWYRQILGQKVEFLVSFYNNEISEKSEIFDDQFSVERPDGSNFTLKIRSTKLEDSAMYFCASSDGLGTYEQYFGPGTRLTVT.

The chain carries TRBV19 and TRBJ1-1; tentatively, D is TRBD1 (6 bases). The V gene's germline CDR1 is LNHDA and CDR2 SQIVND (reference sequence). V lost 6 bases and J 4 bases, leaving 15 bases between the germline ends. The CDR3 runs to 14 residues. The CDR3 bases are TGTGCCAGTAGCTACAGGGATCGGGGCACTGAAGCTTTCTTT. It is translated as CASSYRDRGTEAFF.

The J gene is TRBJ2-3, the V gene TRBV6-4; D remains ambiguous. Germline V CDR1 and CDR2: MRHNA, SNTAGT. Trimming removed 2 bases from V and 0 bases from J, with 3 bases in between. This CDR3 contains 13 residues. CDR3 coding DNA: TGTGCCAGCAGTGACGGGAGCACAGATACGCAGTATTTT. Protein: CASSDGSTDTQYF.

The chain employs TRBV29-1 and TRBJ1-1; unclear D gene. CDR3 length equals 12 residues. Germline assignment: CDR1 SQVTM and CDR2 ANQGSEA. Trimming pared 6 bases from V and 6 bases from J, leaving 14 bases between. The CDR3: CSVDSGGAEAFF. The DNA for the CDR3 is TGCAGCGTAGATTCGGGAGGTGCTGAAGCTTTCTTT.

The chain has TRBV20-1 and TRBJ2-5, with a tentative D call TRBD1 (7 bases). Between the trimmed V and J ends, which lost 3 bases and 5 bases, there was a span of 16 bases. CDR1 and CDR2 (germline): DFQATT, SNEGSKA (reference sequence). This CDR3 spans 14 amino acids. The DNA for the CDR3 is TGCAGTGCTAGTGTGCCAGGGGGAGGTGAGACCCAGTACTTC. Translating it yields CSASVPGGGETQYF.

DNA of the CDR3: TGTGCCAGCAGCTCGGGACTAGGGCGTTCTGGGGCCAACGTCCTGACTTTC. It codes for CASSSGLGRSGANVLTF. The gene calls are TRBV11-2 and TRBJ2-6, with 8 bases aligning to TRBD2. Germline V lookup: CDR1 SGHAT, CDR2 FQNNGV. Trimming at V came to 4 bases and at J to 1 base, leaving 6 bases not matched to a gene. CDR3 length equals 17 residues.

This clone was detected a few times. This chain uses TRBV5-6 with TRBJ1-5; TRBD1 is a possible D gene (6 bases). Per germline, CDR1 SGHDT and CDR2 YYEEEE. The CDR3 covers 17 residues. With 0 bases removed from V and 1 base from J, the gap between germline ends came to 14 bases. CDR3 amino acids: CASSLGPGGPSNQPQHF. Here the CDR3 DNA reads TGTGCCAGCAGCTTGGGCCCCGGGGGGCCCAGCAATCAGCCCCAGCATTTT.

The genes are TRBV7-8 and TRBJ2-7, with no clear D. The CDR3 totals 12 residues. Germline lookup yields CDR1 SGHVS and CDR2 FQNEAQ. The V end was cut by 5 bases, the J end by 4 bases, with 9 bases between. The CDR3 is CASSGMGYEQYF. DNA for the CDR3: TGTGCCAGCAGCGGGATGGGTTACGAGCAGTACTTC.

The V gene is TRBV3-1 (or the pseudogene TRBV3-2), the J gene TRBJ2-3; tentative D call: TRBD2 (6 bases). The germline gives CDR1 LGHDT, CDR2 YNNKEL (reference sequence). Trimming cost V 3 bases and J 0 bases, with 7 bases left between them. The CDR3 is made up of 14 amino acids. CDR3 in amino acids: CASSQGTSTDTQYF. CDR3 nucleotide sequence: TGTGCCAGCAGCCAGGGGACTAGCACAGATACGCAGTATTTT.

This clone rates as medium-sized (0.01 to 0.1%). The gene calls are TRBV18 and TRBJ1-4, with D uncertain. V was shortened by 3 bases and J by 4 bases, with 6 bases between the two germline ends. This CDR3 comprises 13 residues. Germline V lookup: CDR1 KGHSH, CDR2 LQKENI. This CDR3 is CASSPDINEKLFF. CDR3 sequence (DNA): TGTGCCAGCTCACCCGACATTAATGAAAAACTGTTTTTT.

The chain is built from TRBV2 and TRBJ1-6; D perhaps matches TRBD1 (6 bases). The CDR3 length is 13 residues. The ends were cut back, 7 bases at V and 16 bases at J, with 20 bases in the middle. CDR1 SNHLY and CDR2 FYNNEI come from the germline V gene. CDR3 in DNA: TGTGCCAGCAATCCCTATACGGGACAAAGTCTCCACTTT. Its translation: CASNPYTGQSLHF.

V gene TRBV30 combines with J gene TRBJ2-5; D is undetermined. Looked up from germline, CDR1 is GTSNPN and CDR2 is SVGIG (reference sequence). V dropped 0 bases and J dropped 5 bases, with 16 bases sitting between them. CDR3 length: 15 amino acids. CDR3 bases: TGTGCCTGGAGTGTATATAGACCGTATGGGGAGACCCAGTACTTC. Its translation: CAWSVYRPYGETQYF. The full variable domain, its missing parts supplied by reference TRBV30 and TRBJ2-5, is SQTIHQWPATLVQPVGSPLSLECTVEGTSNPNLYWYRQAAGRGLQLLFYSVGIGQISSEVPQNLSASRPQDRQFILSSKKLLLSDSGFYLCAWSVYRPYGETQYFGPGTRLLVL.

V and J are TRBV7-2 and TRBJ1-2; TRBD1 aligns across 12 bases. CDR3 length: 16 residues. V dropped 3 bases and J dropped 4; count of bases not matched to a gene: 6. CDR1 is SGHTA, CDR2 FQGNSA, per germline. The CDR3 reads CASSFSGTGGTYGYTF. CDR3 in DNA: TGTGCCAGCAGCTTCTCCGGGACAGGGGGCACCTATGGCTACACCTTC. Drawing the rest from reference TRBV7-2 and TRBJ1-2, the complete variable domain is GAGVSQSPSNKVTEKGKDVELRCDPISGHTALYWYRQSLGQGLEFLIYFQGNSAPDKSGLPSDRFSAERTGGSVSTLTIQRTQQEDSAVYLCASSFSGTGGTYGYTFGSGTRLTVV.

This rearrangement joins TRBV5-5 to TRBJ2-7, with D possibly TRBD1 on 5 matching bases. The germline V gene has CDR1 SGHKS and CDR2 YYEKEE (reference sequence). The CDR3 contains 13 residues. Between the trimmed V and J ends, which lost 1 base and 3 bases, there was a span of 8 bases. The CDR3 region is CASSLQRGYEQYF. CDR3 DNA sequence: TGTGCCAGCAGCTTGCAAAGGGGCTACGAGCAGTACTTC.

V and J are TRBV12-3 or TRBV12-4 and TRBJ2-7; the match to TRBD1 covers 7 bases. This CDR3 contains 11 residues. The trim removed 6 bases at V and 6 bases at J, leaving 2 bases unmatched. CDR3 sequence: CASSTGAEQYF. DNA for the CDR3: TGTGCCAGCAGCACAGGGGCCGAGCAGTACTTC.

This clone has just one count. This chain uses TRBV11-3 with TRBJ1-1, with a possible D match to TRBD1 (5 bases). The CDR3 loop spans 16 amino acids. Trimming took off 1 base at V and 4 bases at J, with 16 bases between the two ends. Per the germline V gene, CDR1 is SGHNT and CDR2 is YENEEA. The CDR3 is CASSLGSQGMGTEAFF. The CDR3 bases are TGTGCCAGCAGCTTAGGCTCCCAGGGAATGGGCACTGAAGCTTTCTTT.

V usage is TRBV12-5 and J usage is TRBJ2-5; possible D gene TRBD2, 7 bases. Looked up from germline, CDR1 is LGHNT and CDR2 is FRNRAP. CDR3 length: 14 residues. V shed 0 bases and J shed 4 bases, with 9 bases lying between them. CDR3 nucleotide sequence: TGTGCTAGTGGTTTGGTGGGGGGGCTAGAGACCCAGTACTTC. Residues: CASGLVGGLETQYF.

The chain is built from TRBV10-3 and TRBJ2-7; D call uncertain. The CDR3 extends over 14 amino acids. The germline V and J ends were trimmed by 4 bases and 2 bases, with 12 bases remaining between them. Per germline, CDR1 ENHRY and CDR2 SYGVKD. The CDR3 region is CAISGSLETYEQYF. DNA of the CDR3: TGTGCCATCAGTGGTTCTCTGGAAACCTACGAGCAGTACTTC.

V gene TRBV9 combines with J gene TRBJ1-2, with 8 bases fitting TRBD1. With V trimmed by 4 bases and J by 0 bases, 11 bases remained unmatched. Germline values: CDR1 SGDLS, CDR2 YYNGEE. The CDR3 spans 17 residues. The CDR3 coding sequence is TGTGCCAGCAGCACCGGACAGGGTCTCACCTCTAACTATGGCTACACCTTC. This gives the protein CASSTGQGLTSNYGYTF.

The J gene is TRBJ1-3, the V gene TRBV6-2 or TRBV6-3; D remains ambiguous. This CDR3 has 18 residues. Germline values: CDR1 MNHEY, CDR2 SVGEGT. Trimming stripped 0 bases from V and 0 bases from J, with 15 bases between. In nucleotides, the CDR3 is TGTGCCAGCAGTTACTCCGGACCAGGTTCTCTCTCTGGAAACACCATATATTTT. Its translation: CASSYSGPGSLSGNTIYF.

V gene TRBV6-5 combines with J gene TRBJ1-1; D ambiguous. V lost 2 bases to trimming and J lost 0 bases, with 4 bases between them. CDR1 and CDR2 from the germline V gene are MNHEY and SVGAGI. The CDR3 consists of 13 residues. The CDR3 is CASSYRMNTEAFF. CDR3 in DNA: TGTGCCAGCAGTTACCGAATGAACACTGAAGCTTTCTTT.

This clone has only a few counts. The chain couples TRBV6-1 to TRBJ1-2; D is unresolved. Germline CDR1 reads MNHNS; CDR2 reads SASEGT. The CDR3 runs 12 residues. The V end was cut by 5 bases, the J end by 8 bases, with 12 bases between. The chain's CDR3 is CASSSISWGYTF. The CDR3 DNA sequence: TGTGCCAGCAGTTCCATCTCGTGGGGCTACACCTTC.

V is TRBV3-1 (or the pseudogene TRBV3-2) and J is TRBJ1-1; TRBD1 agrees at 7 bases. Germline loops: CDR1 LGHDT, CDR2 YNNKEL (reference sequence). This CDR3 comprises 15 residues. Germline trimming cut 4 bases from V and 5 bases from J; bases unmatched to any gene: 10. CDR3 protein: CASSLKAGGGTEAFF. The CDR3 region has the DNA TGTGCCAGCAGCCTCAAGGCAGGGGGAGGAACTGAAGCTTTCTTT.

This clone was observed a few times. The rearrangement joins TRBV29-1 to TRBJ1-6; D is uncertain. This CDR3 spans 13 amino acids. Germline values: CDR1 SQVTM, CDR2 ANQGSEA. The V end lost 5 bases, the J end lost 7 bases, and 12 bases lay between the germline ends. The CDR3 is CSVCYSLNSPLHF. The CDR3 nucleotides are TGCAGCGTTTGCTATTCCCTGAATTCACCCCTCCACTTT.

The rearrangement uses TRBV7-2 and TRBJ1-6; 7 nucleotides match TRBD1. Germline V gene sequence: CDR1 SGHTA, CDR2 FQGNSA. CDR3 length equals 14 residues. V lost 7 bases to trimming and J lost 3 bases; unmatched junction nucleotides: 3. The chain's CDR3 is CASKGTDYNSPLHF. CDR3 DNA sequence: TGTGCCAGCAAGGGGACAGACTATAATTCACCCCTCCACTTT.

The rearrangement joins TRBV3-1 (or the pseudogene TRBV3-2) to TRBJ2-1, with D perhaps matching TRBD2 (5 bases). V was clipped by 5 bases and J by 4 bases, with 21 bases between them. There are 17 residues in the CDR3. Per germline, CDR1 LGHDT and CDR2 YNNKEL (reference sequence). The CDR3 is CASSKGQGRPTYNEQFF. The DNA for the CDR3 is TGTGCCAGCAGCAAAGGGCAAGGGAGACCCACTTACAATGAGCAGTTCTTC.

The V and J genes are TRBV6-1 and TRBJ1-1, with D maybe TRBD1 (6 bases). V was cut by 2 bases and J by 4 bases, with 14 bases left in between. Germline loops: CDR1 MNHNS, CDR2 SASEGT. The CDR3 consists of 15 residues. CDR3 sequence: CASSERWGRGTEAFF. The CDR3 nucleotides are TGTGCCAGCAGTGAACGGTGGGGCAGGGGCACTGAAGCTTTCTTT.

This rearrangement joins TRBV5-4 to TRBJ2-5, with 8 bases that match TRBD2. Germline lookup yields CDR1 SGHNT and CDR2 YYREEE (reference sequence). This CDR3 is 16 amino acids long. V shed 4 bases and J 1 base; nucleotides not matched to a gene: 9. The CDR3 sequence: CASSPSTSGTQETQYF. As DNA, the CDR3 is TGTGCCAGCAGCCCGTCCACTAGCGGAACCCAAGAGACCCAGTACTTC. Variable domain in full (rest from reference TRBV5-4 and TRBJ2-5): ETGVTQSPTHLIKTRGQQVTLRCSSQSGHNTVSWYQQALGQGPQFIFQYYREEENGRGNFPPRFSGLQFPNYSSELNVNALELDDSALYLCASSPSTSGTQETQYFGPGTRLLVL.

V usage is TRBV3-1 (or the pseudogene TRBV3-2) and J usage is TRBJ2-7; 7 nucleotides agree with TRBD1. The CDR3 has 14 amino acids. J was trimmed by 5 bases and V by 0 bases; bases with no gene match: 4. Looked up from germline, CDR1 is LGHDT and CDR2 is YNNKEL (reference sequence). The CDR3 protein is CASSQDWQGDEQYF. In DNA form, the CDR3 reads TGTGCCAGCAGCCAAGATTGGCAGGGGGACGAGCAGTACTTC.

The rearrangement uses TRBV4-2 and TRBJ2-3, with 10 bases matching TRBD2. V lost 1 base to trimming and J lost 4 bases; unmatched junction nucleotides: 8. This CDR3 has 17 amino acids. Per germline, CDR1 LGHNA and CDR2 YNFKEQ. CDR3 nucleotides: TGTGCCAGCAGCCAAGTTGGGAAGCGGGAGGGGGCAGATACGCAGTATTTT. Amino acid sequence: CASSQVGKREGADTQYF.

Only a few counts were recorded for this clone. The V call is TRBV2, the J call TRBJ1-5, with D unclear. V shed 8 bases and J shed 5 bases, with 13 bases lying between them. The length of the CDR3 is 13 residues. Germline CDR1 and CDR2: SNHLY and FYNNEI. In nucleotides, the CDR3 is TGTGCCAGCCGGACCGCTGGGGATCAGCCCCAGCATTTT. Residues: CASRTAGDQPQHF. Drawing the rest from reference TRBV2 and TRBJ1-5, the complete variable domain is EPEVTQTPSHQVTQMGQEVILRCVPISNHLYFYWYRQILGQKVEFLVSFYNNEISEKSEIFDDQFSVERPDGSNFTLKIRSTKLEDSAMYFCASRTAGDQPQHFGDGTRLSIL.